This T cell receptor (beta chain) was identified in a study of T cell repertoires in ileal Crohn's disease. This CDR3 is built from 15 residues. V lost 6 bases and J 3 bases, leaving 15 bases between the germline ends. CDR1 MNHEY and CDR2 SVGAGI come from the germline V gene. Here immunoSEQ multiplex PCR was the method, and the copy in TCRdb shows in-frame clones only, minus some. The sample records about 5,500 clones, 80% being singletons. This TCR was sampled from an adult with Crohn's disease. The specimen was ileal tissue. The chain carries TRBV6-5 and TRBJ1-5, with a weak D call TRBD1 (5 bases). For the CDR3, the DNA is TGTGCCAGCAGCCTCACCACAGGTCCCAATCAGCCCCAGCATTTT. Translation gives CASSLTTGPNQPQHF.